A single sample is the source of the 29 T cell receptor beta chains below, sequenced in a study of shared clonotypes between healthy human individuals. Profiled with immunoSEQ multiplex PCR; TCRdb holds only in-frame clones, not every one. Of more than 1.2 million clones listed, approximately 98.5% were seen once; the top ten hold about 0.4%. Sample: naive CD4+ T cells sorted from blood. Subset denoted: CD45RA+ positively selected. All receptors come from a man aged 25 to 40 in good health.

V gene TRBV28 combines with J gene TRBJ2-6, with D unresolved. From germline, CDR1 is MDHEN and CDR2 SYDVKM. Trimming removed 6 bases at V and 4 bases at J, with 7 bases between. The CDR3 has 13 amino acids. CDR3 in DNA: TGTGCCAGCAGCCCCCGGGGGGCCAACGTCCTGACTTTC. This encodes CASSPRGANVLTF.

This clone was counted a single time. J is TRBJ2-7 and V is TRBV7-3; TRBD1 matches at 9 bases. CDR3 length: 13 amino acids. From germline, CDR1 is SGHTA and CDR2 FQGTGA. The V and J ends lost 5 bases and 5 bases, in that order; junction bases with no gene match: 4. CDR3 DNA sequence: TGTGCCAGCAGCCAGGGACAGGGAGACGAGCAGTACTTC. Protein: CASSQGQGDEQYF.

The chain carries TRBV9 and TRBJ2-5; 14 nucleotides agree with TRBD2. CDR1 is SGDLS and CDR2 is YYNGEE in the germline V gene. J was trimmed by 5 bases and V by 2 bases; bases with no gene match: 17. The CDR3 loop spans 20 amino acids. This CDR3 reads CASSVLPSGLAGVGGETQYF. In nucleotides, the CDR3 is TGTGCCAGCAGCGTCTTACCATCGGGACTAGCGGGAGTAGGGGGCGAGACCCAGTACTTC.

This chain uses TRBV7-8 with TRBJ2-1, with 8 bases aligning to TRBD2. The V and J ends lost 5 bases and 2 bases, in that order; junction bases with no gene match: 8. Per germline, CDR1 SGHVS and CDR2 FQNEAQ. The CDR3 spans 16 residues. The CDR3 sequence is CASSLRTSSTYNEQFF. CDR3 DNA sequence: TGTGCCAGCAGCCTAAGGACTAGCAGCACCTACAATGAGCAGTTCTTC.

The J gene is TRBJ1-5, the V gene TRBV6-5; D is ambiguous. V lost 6 bases and J 6 bases, leaving 12 bases between the germline ends. The CDR3 has 13 residues. Germline lookup yields CDR1 MNHEY and CDR2 SVGAGI. The CDR3 bases are TGTGCCAGCAGCCCCGGGATGGCTCAGCCCCAGCATTTT. Translated, it gives CASSPGMAQPQHF.

This clone has a single count. The chain is built from TRBV13 and TRBJ2-1, with TRBD2 matching 14 bases. V dropped 3 bases and J dropped 0; count of bases not matched to a gene: 10. The CDR3 sequence is 20 residues long. CDR1 and CDR2 (germline): PRHDT, FYEKMQ (reference sequence). For the CDR3, the DNA is TGTGCCAGCAGCTTTTTTTACGGGACTAGCGGGAGTTTCTCCTACAATGAGCAGTTCTTC. Residues: CASSFFYGTSGSFSYNEQFF.

The rearrangement links TRBV7-9 to TRBJ2-7; D gene unclear. Germline V gives CDR1 SEHNR, CDR2 FQNEAQ (reference sequence). The CDR3 contains 13 residues. V lost 5 bases and J lost 1, with 9 bases in between. The CDR3 protein is CASSPQTSYEQYF. The CDR3 coding sequence is TGTGCCAGCAGCCCCCAGACATCCTACGAGCAGTACTTC.

The chain has TRBV6-5 and TRBJ1-5; no clear D. Germline CDR1 MNHEY, CDR2 SVGAGI. V lost 5 bases to trimming and J lost 3 bases, with 8 bases between them. The CDR3 contains 13 residues. CDR3 in DNA: TGTGCCAGCAGTCCCGGGATCAATCAGCCCCAGCATTTT. This translates into CASSPGINQPQHF.

The chain employs TRBV7-2 and TRBJ1-5; D ambiguous. Trimming shortened V by 3 bases and J by 5 bases, and 8 bases separated the two germline ends. Germline values: CDR1 SGHTA, CDR2 FQGNSA. The CDR3 length is 13 residues. The CDR3 DNA reads as TGTGCCAGCAGCTTGATCCAGGATCAGCCCCAGCATTTT. Translated: CASSLIQDQPQHF.

The chain recombines TRBV15 with TRBJ2-1; 8 positions match TRBD1. The CDR3 has 13 amino acids. CDR1 and CDR2 from the germline V gene are LNHNV and YYDKDF (reference sequence). J was trimmed by 4 bases and V by 5 bases; bases with no gene match: 1. For the CDR3, the DNA is TGTGCCACCAGCGGGACAGGTTACAATGAGCAGTTCTTC. It is translated as CATSGTGYNEQFF.

Turning to this clone: Other DNA sequences within the sample encode an identical CDR3. J is TRBJ2-7 and V is TRBV6-5, with D unclear. V lost 0 bases and J 1 base, leaving 7 bases between the germline ends. CDR3 size: 14 residues. Germline V gives CDR1 MNHEY, CDR2 SVGAGI. DNA of the CDR3: TGTGCCAGCAGTTACTCGCCCGGATCCTACGAGCAGTACTTC. Its protein is CASSYSPGSYEQYF.

This clone has a single count. The rearrangement joins TRBV7-2 to TRBJ2-3, with D uncertain. From germline, CDR1 is SGHTA and CDR2 FQGNSA. CDR3 length: 15 amino acids. V shed 1 base and J shed 4 bases, with 12 bases lying between them. CDR3 in amino acids: CASSLVRGMADTQYF. The DNA of the CDR3 is TGTGCCAGCAGCTTAGTACGTGGGATGGCAGATACGCAGTATTTT.

In its sample, this clone was seen once. The rearrangement joins TRBV7-9 to TRBJ1-2, with D possibly matching TRBD1 (5 bases). V was cut by 0 bases and J by 8 bases, with 13 bases left in between. The CDR3 loop spans 14 amino acids. The V gene's germline CDR1 is SEHNR and CDR2 FQNEAQ (reference sequence). The CDR3 region has the DNA TGTGCCAGCAGCTTAGCGAGAGGGACGGGGGGCTACACCTTC. Amino acids: CASSLARGTGGYTF.

The CDR3 protein is CASSPPTGGMNTEAFF. The CDR3 bases are TGTGCCAGCTCACCACCGACAGGCGGGATGAACACTGAAGCTTTCTTT. This chain links TRBV18 with TRBJ1-1; maybe TRBD1 (6 bases). Germline assignment: CDR1 KGHSH and CDR2 LQKENI. The CDR3 spans 16 residues. Between the trimmed V and J ends, which lost 0 bases and 0 bases, there was a span of 11 bases.

The rearrangement joins TRBV9 to TRBJ2-7, with D possibly TRBD1 on 6 matching bases. V was trimmed by 0 bases and J by 1 base, leaving 11 bases between them. The CDR3 is 15 amino acids. Germline assignment: CDR1 SGDLS and CDR2 YYNGEE. CDR3 sequence (DNA): TGTGCCAGCAGCGTAGGGGACAACTGGTCCTACGAGCAGTACTTC. Encoded protein: CASSVGDNWSYEQYF.

V and J are TRBV18 and TRBJ1-2; perhaps TRBD1 as D (5 bases). Germline V CDR1 and CDR2: KGHSH, LQKENI. The CDR3 runs to 12 residues. With 0 bases removed from V and 8 bases from J, the gap between germline ends came to 7 bases. The CDR3 coding sequence is TGTGCCAGCTCACCACCGCAGGGCGGCTACACCTTC. Translated: CASSPPQGGYTF.

Note on this clone: This sample includes further DNA sequences coding for the same CDR3. The V and J genes are TRBV28 and TRBJ2-7, with D hard to call. Per the germline V gene, CDR1 is MDHEN and CDR2 is SYDVKM. Trimming cost V 4 bases and J 4 bases, with 8 bases left between them. This CDR3 is built from 12 residues. CDR3 nucleotide sequence: TGTGCCAGCAGTTCTCCCCGATACGAGCAGTACTTC. This encodes CASSSPRYEQYF.

The V and J genes are TRBV4-3 and TRBJ2-7, with D perhaps TRBD2 (6 bases). V was pared by 0 bases and J by 4 bases, with 16 bases between. The germline gives CDR1 LGHNA, CDR2 YSLEER. The CDR3 covers 16 residues. CDR3 DNA: TGCGCCAGCAGCCAAGATGCAACGGGAGATAGGTACGAGCAGTACTTC. This codes for CASSQDATGDRYEQYF.

The chain joins TRBV29-1 to TRBJ1-2; perhaps TRBD1 as D (5 bases). Germline-derived CDR1 and CDR2 are SQVTM and ANQGSEA. CDR3 length equals 15 residues. Deletions cut 6 bases from V and 0 bases from J, with 17 bases between. The CDR3 DNA is TGCAGCGTCGCCAGGGTAGTCAACACTAACTATGGCTACACCTTC. Amino acid sequence: CSVARVVNTNYGYTF.

The chain couples TRBV5-4 to TRBJ1-1; 7 bases are a match to TRBD1. Trimming cost V 5 bases and J 6 bases; bases outside gene matches: 13. CDR3 size: 15 residues. Germline values: CDR1 SGHNT, CDR2 YYREEE (reference sequence). This chain's CDR3 is CASRGTGTVFPEAFF. CDR3 nucleotide sequence: TGTGCCAGCAGGGGTACCGGGACAGTTTTCCCTGAAGCTTTCTTT.

This chain links TRBV7-9 with TRBJ1-1; TRBD1 matches 7 bases. Germline lookup yields CDR1 SEHNR and CDR2 FQNEAQ (reference sequence). The CDR3 totals 17 residues. The junction had 11 bases not matched to a gene; V was cut back by 1 base and J by 3 bases. The CDR3 spells CASSLDRQGRLDTEAFF. The DNA of the CDR3 is TGTGCCAGCAGCTTAGACCGACAGGGTAGGTTAGACACTGAAGCTTTCTTT.

The chain uses TRBV4-1 and TRBJ2-5; D is perhaps TRBD1 (6 bases). The CDR3 runs to 14 residues. Germline V gives CDR1 MGHRA, CDR2 YSYEKL. V lost 1 base, J lost 5 bases, and 11 bases lay in between. The CDR3 bases are TGCGCCAGCAGCCAAGCAAGGGGGTGGGAGACCCAGTACTTC. This encodes CASSQARGWETQYF.

V and J are TRBV5-1 and TRBJ2-5; the match to TRBD2 covers 8 bases. The CDR3 length is 16 residues. Germline lookup yields CDR1 SGHRS and CDR2 YFSETQ. V dropped 0 bases and J dropped 5; count of bases not matched to a gene: 9. CDR3 DNA sequence: TGCGCCAGCAGCTTGGGGTTAGCGGGAACGGTCGAGACCCAGTACTTC. This encodes CASSLGLAGTVETQYF.

V and J are TRBV5-1 and TRBJ2-1; TRBD1 matches at 11 bases. This CDR3 spans 15 amino acids. Germline assignment: CDR1 SGHRS and CDR2 YFSETQ. Trimming at V came to 3 bases and at J to 7 bases, leaving 6 bases not matched to a gene. The CDR3: CASSSGTGGWNEQFF. DNA for the CDR3: TGCGCCAGCAGCTCCGGGACAGGGGGGTGGAATGAGCAGTTCTTC. The variable domain in full, with the rest retrieved from reference TRBV5-1 and TRBJ2-1, is KAGVTQTPRYLIKTRGQQVTLSCSPISGHRSVSWYQQTPGQGLQFLFEYFSETQRNKGNFPGRFSGRQFSNSRSEMNVSTLELGDSALYLCASSSGTGGWNEQFFGPGTRLTVL.

This sequence joins TRBV5-4 and TRBJ1-4; unclear D gene. This CDR3 is built from 12 residues. Trimming took off 0 bases at V and 10 bases at J, with 7 bases between the two ends. The germline V gene has CDR1 SGHNT and CDR2 YYREEE (reference sequence). CDR3 region: CASSLGDLKLFF. The CDR3 nucleotides read TGTGCCAGCAGCTTGGGAGATCTAAAACTGTTTTTT. Based on the CDR3 plus reference TRBV5-4 and TRBJ1-4, the full variable domain is ETGVTQSPTHLIKTRGQQVTLRCSSQSGHNTVSWYQQALGQGPQFIFQYYREEENGRGNFPPRFSGLQFPNYSSELNVNALELDDSALYLCASSLGDLKLFFGSGTQLSVL.

Points on this clone: Distinct nucleotide sequences in the sample also encode this CDR3. The rearrangement uses TRBV5-4 and TRBJ1-2; D ambiguous. Deletions cut 0 bases from V and 6 bases from J, with 6 bases between. Germline lookup yields CDR1 SGHNT and CDR2 YYREEE (reference sequence). The CDR3 sequence is 12 residues long. The CDR3 coding sequence is TGTGCCAGCAGCTTGGTGGCGGATGGCTACACCTTC. Residues: CASSLVADGYTF.

V and J are TRBV28 and TRBJ1-5; D remains unclear. This CDR3 has 15 amino acids. V gave up 6 bases and J gave up 0 bases, with 12 bases separating them. CDR1 and CDR2 (germline): MDHEN, SYDVKM. CDR3 coding DNA: TGTGCCAGCAGAAGAGGCTACGGTAGCAATCAGCCCCAGCATTTT. Amino acid sequence: CASRRGYGSNQPQHF. Together with reference TRBV28 and TRBJ1-5, the CDR3 gives the full variable domain: DVKVTQSSRYLVKRTGEKVFLECVQDMDHENMFWYRQDPGLGLRLIYFSYDVKMKEKGDIPEGYSVSREKKERFSLILESASTNQTSMYLCASRRGYGSNQPQHFGDGTRLSIL.

The J gene is TRBJ2-7, the V gene TRBV9; weak D call: TRBD1 (6 bases). V lost 3 bases and J lost 7, with 29 bases in between. CDR3 length: 18 amino acids. CDR1 SGDLS and CDR2 YYNGEE come from the germline V gene. DNA of the CDR3: TGTGCCAGCAGCGCCCAGTACCCAGGGTTAGGGGGATCGGTGGAGCAGTACTTC. This translates into CASSAQYPGLGGSVEQYF. The full variable domain, its missing parts supplied by reference TRBV9 and TRBJ2-7, is DSGVTQTPKHLITATGQRVTLRCSPRSGDLSVYWYQQSLDQGLQFLIQYYNGEERAKGNILERFSAQQFPDLHSELNLSSLELGDSALYFCASSAQYPGLGGSVEQYFGPGTRLTVT.

For this clone: The sample holds other DNA sequences that translate to the same CDR3. This chain joins TRBV6-6 and TRBJ1-2; 11 nucleotides line up with TRBD1. This CDR3 has 14 residues. The V gene end was trimmed by 0 bases and the J gene end by 7 bases; junction bases not matched to a gene: 1. In germline, CDR1 is MNHNY, CDR2 SVGAGI (reference sequence). The CDR3 reads CASSYSDRGPGYTF. The CDR3 DNA follows: TGTGCCAGCAGTTACTCGGACAGGGGGCCTGGCTACACCTTC.